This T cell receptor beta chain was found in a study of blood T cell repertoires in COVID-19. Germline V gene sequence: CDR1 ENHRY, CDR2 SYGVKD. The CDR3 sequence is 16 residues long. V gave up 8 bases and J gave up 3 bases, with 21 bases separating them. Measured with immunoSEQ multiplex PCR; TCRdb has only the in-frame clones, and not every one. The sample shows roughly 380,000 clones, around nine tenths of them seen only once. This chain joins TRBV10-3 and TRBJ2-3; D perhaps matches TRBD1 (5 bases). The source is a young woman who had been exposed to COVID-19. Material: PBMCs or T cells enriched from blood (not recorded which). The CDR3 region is CAIGQGVMDKTDTQYF. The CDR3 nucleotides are TGTGCCATCGGGCAAGGGGTCATGGATAAGACAGATACGCAGTATTTT.